This TCR beta chain was recovered during a study of OX40 agonist ivuxolimab in advanced cancers. Findings and caveats of the study: The expanded peripheral T cells' antigen specificity was not determined. By week 6 at 0.1 to 3.0 mg/kg, blood CD4+ and CD8+ T cells had expanded clonally.

Clones were read by immunoSEQ multiplex PCR, and TCRdb kept only the in-frame ones, dropping some. The sample includes about 41,000 clones, 87% seen only once; the top ten take roughly 3.6%. Blood sampling was done at baseline, cycle 4 day 1, and cycle 7 day 1. Germline CDR1 and CDR2: MNHEY and SVGAGI. Losses at the gene ends were 7 bases for V and 8 bases for J; bases not matched to a gene: 6. CDR3 length equals 12 residues. This clone has a handful of counts. Its antigen is undetermined. The receptor's source is an adult with an advanced solid tumor such as melanoma, head and neck, liver or kidney cancer. The genes are TRBV6-5 and TRBJ1-2; 8 bases match TRBD1. The sequenced sample was CD4+ or CD8+ T cells sorted from blood, obtained in a trial of the OX40 agonist ivuxolimab. The DNA for the CDR3 is TGTGCCAGCATCGGACAGGGTGGAGGCTACACCTTC. It encodes CASIGQGGGYTF.